Listed here are 22 T cell receptor beta chains from one sample, sequenced in a study of T-cell reconstitution after alpha-beta-depleted transplantation in children. The authors prepared the TCRbeta library with unique molecular identifiers. TCRdb used MiXCR to reprocess the PCR reads, holding one entry per CDR3 protein. This sample has about 72,000 distinct CDR3 sequences; around 6.6% occur once, and the top ten carry around 2.6%. The sample in question was PBMCs from the stem cell graft donor, obtained from the stem cell graft. Receptors originate from a human donor who donated a stem cell graft to a child with acute lymphoblastic leukemia.

This clonotype turned up a few times. This chain links TRBV9 with TRBJ2-1; 13 positions match TRBD2. From germline, CDR1 is SGDLS and CDR2 YYNGEE. The CDR3 totals 16 residues. After removal of 3 bases from V and 4 bases from J, the junction contained 4 bases not matched to a gene. The DNA of the CDR3 is TGTGCCAGCAGCGAAAGGGGACTAGCGGGGTACAATGAGCAGTTCTTC. Its protein is CASSERGLAGYNEQFF. Based on the CDR3 plus reference TRBV9 and TRBJ2-1, the full variable domain is DSGVTQTPKHLITATGQRVTLRCSPRSGDLSVYWYQQSLDQGLQFLIQYYNGEERAKGNILERFSAQQFPDLHSELNLSSLELGDSALYFCASSERGLAGYNEQFFGPGTRLTVL.

The rearrangement links TRBV10-3 to TRBJ2-1; perhaps TRBD1 as D (6 bases). The CDR3 covers 17 residues. The germline gives CDR1 ENHRY, CDR2 SYGVKD. Trimming took off 3 bases at V and 0 bases at J, with 15 bases between the two ends. CDR3 nucleotides: TGTGCCATCAGTGAAAGGCAGGGGCCGAGCTCCTACAATGAGCAGTTCTTC. It specifies CAISERQGPSSYNEQFF.

As to this clonotype: Mismatch with germline at one junction end may stem from a read error. The rearrangement uses TRBV10-3 and TRBJ2-1; TRBD2 matches at 11 bases. This CDR3 is built from 19 residues. The germline V gene has CDR1 ENHRY and CDR2 SYGVKD. This chain's CDR3 is CTISLVSRGLAGGYNEQFF. The CDR3 DNA is TGTACCATCAGTTTAGTCTCAAGGGGGCTAGCGGGAGGATACAATGAGCAGTTCTTC.

This clonotype was seen only a few times. The V and J genes are TRBV4-1 and TRBJ2-1; weak D call: TRBD2 (5 bases). CDR1 is MGHRA, CDR2 YSYEKL, per germline. With 0 bases removed from V and 2 bases from J, the gap between germline ends came to 8 bases. The CDR3 contains 15 residues. The CDR3 bases are TGCGCCAGCAGCCAAGAAGGGAGTCCCTACAATGAGCAGTTCTTC. Translating it yields CASSQEGSPYNEQFF.

This clonotype was seen ten or more times. This chain joins TRBV14 and TRBJ2-1; TRBD2 matches 11 bases. Germline V gives CDR1 SGHDN, CDR2 FVKESK. The junction had 3 bases not matched to a gene; V was cut back by 7 bases and J by 1 base. This CDR3 has 15 residues. CDR3 amino acids: CASIRLAGSYNEQFF. DNA of the CDR3: TGTGCCAGCATCCGACTAGCGGGATCCTACAATGAGCAGTTCTTC.

In this sample, this clonotype turned up many times. The chain combines TRBV29-1 with TRBJ2-7, with TRBD2 matching over 8 bases. The CDR3 runs to 14 residues. V trimming: 7 bases; J trimming: 3 bases; junction bases outside the gene matches: 11. CDR1 SQVTM and CDR2 ANQGSEA come from the germline V gene. CDR3 DNA sequence: TGCAGCGCCCTACTAGCGGACTTAAGCTACGAGCAGTACTTC. It is translated as CSALLADLSYEQYF.

This clonotype was observed many times. The genes are TRBV27 and TRBJ2-7; TRBD2 aligns across 7 bases. The CDR3 length is 15 residues. The germline V gene has CDR1 MNHEY and CDR2 SMNVEV (reference sequence). The V segment lost 6 bases and the J segment 5 bases; nucleotides outside the gene matches: 13. The CDR3 loop is CASSHLREGQNEQYF. The CDR3 DNA reads TGTGCCAGCAGCCATTTGAGGGAGGGCCAAAACGAGCAGTACTTC.

This clonotype was found many times. V gene TRBV9 combines with J gene TRBJ2-5, with 10 bases lining up with TRBD1. The CDR3 is made up of 16 amino acids. Trimming removed 0 bases from V and 0 bases from J; junction bases left unmatched: 2. Germline assignment: CDR1 SGDLS and CDR2 YYNGEE. The CDR3 DNA reads TGTGCCAGCAGCGTAGAGGGACAGGGGTACCAAGAGACCCAGTACTTC. It codes for CASSVEGQGYQETQYF.

The rearrangement links TRBV4-1 to TRBJ2-7, with TRBD1 as a possible D gene (6 bases). Germline assignment: CDR1 MGHRA and CDR2 YSYEKL. Trimming stripped 0 bases from V and 6 bases from J, with 15 bases between. This CDR3 region has 15 residues. In DNA form, the CDR3 reads TGCGCCAGCAGCCAAGAGCACAGGGAAAATCTCGAGCAGTACTTC. It encodes CASSQEHRENLEQYF.

The genes are TRBV6-2 or TRBV6-3 and TRBJ2-5; D tentatively reads TRBD1 or TRBD2 (5 bases each). Germline V lookup: CDR1 MNHEY, CDR2 SVGEGT. CDR3 length: 13 amino acids. V lost 4 bases, J lost 7 bases, and 13 bases lay in between. CDR3 in amino acids: CASSWDVEGTQYF. CDR3 coding DNA: TGTGCCAGCAGTTGGGACGTCGAGGGGACCCAGTACTTC.

There are many counts of this clonotype. The CDR3 sequence is CASSVNRLADNTGELFF. DNA of the CDR3: TGTGCCAGCAGCGTTAATAGACTAGCGGACAACACCGGGGAGCTGTTTTTT. The V gene is TRBV9, the J gene TRBJ2-2, with 9 bases that match TRBD2. The germline gives CDR1 SGDLS, CDR2 YYNGEE. The CDR3 spans 17 residues. V shed 2 bases and J 2 bases; nucleotides not matched to a gene: 7.

This clonotype has ten or more counts. The chain uses TRBV12-3 or TRBV12-4 and TRBJ1-5; 11 bases fit TRBD1. The CDR3 is made up of 15 amino acids. Germline trimming cut 5 bases from V and 4 bases from J; bases unmatched to any gene: 4. The CDR3 coding sequence is TGTGCCAGCAGTCGGACAGGGGGCGATAATCAGCCCCAGCATTTT. Translated, it gives CASSRTGGDNQPQHF.

This clonotype was counted only a few times. This sequence joins TRBV23-1 and TRBJ2-7, with 10 bases identical to TRBD1. TRBV23-1 has ORF status, its function being uncertain. The ends lost 5 bases at V and 0 bases at J; junction bases unmatched: 22. CDR3 length: 21 residues. This chain's CDR3 is CASSRTGGRSRRRPSSYEQYF. The CDR3 DNA reads TGCGCCAGCAGTAGGACAGGGGGTCGGAGTCGGCGTCGTCCTAGCTCCTACGAGCAGTACTTC.

This clonotype was observed many times. The chain is built from TRBV29-1 and TRBJ2-5; D is uncertain. Per the germline V gene, CDR1 is SQVTM and CDR2 is ANQGSEA. The CDR3 spans 10 residues. V was cut by 3 bases and J by 7 bases, with 6 bases left in between. In nucleotides, the CDR3 is TGCAGCGTTGAGGAGCGGACCCAGTACTTC. It translates to CSVEERTQYF.

This clonotype was counted ten times or more. This chain connects TRBV20-1 to TRBJ1-1; no definite D call. Germline CDR1 is DFQATT and CDR2 is SNEGSKA (reference sequence). This CDR3 spans 12 amino acids. The CDR3 sequence: CRTQPMNTEAFF. CDR3 DNA sequence: TGCAGAACTCAACCCATGAACACTGAAGCTTTCTTT.

The rearrangement uses TRBV12-3 or TRBV12-4 and TRBJ1-4; no reliable D call. The CDR3 contains 15 residues. The germline V and J ends were trimmed by 5 bases and 5 bases, with 15 bases remaining between them. As DNA, the CDR3 is TGTGCCAGCAGTCTGAACGGACGGACGAATGAAAAACTGTTTTTT. Translated: CASSLNGRTNEKLFF.

This clonotype was recorded many times. The chain employs TRBV7-9 and TRBJ2-7; D is perhaps TRBD2 (5 bases). V was cut by 3 bases and J by 7 bases, with 13 bases left in between. This CDR3 has 13 residues. The germline CDR1 and CDR2 sequences are SEHNR and FQNEAQ (reference sequence). Written as DNA, the CDR3 is TGTGCCAGCAGCTTGACCCGGGAAGGGGAGCAGTACTTC. It encodes CASSLTREGEQYF.

The chain combines TRBV9 with TRBJ2-1, with TRBD2 matching over 11 bases. The germline V gene encodes CDR1 SGDLS and CDR2 YYNGEE. The length of the CDR3 is 20 residues. Losses at the gene ends were 0 bases for V and 7 bases for J; bases not matched to a gene: 18. CDR3 residues: CASSVEASVTSGVELNEQFF. CDR3 nucleotide sequence: TGTGCCAGCAGCGTAGAAGCCTCCGTGACTAGCGGGGTGGAGCTGAATGAGCAGTTCTTC.

The sample holds many counts of this clonotype. This chain links TRBV20-1 with TRBJ1-4; 7 nucleotides match TRBD1. This CDR3 is built from 15 residues. V trimming: 4 bases; J trimming: 4 bases; junction bases outside the gene matches: 9. Germline loops: CDR1 DFQATT, CDR2 SNEGSKA (reference sequence). The CDR3 DNA reads TGCAGTGCTATTGATACAGGGGCCATTAATGAAAAACTGTTTTTT. It is translated as CSAIDTGAINEKLFF.

This clonotype was picked up many times. The rearrangement joins TRBV24-1 to TRBJ2-1; D is uncertain. CDR3 size: 15 residues. Trimming cost V 5 bases and J 6 bases, with 16 bases left between them. CDR1 and CDR2 from the germline V gene are KGHDR and SFDVKD. The CDR3 protein is CATSASLGDRNEQFF. The CDR3 DNA is TGTGCCACCAGTGCGTCCCTCGGAGATCGCAATGAGCAGTTCTTC.

This clonotype was counted many times. The chain has TRBV20-1 and TRBJ2-5; no reliable D call. V was shortened by 0 bases and J by 5 bases, with 4 bases between the two germline ends. CDR1 and CDR2 (germline): DFQATT, SNEGSKA (reference sequence). The CDR3 extends over 11 amino acids. CDR3: CSARDWETQYF. CDR3 coding DNA: TGCAGTGCTAGAGATTGGGAGACCCAGTACTTC.

This clonotype was detected many times. V is TRBV20-1 and J is TRBJ1-2, with unresolved D. Trimming cost V 6 bases and J 14 bases, with 10 bases left between them. The CDR3 covers 8 residues. Germline V CDR1 and CDR2: DFQATT, SNEGSKA (reference sequence). CDR3 loop: CSAIGSTF. DNA for the CDR3: TGCAGTGCCATTGGTTCAACCTTC.